Described below is a single TCR beta chain sequence and its context. This clone was recorded a few times. There is no known antigen for this receptor. One base away there is no much larger clone; base qualities are not given. The cohort consisted of approximately 670 healthy bone marrow donors. At the time of sampling, every cohort member was nominally healthy, though immune exposures that went unrecorded were likely present. The donor was CMV seropositive and was included in the group of 250 to 300 seropositive cohort members. A peripheral blood sample was collected from each donor, and TCR beta sequencing was performed on peripheral blood mononuclear cells. Genomic DNA was extracted from the blood cell samples with the Qiagen DNeasy Blood Extraction Kit. The source of the sample is a study of cytomegalovirus exposure and HLA in healthy donors (dated by TCRdb to the late 2010s). About the study as a whole: An earlier analysis of several hundred of the donors reported 276 Gb of sequence data and approximately 120 million unique TCR beta sequences obtained from some 200 million T cells. Around 330 gigabases of sequencing data and roughly 81 million unique TCR sequences made up an early release that covered approximately 700 HLA-typed donors. The genetic ancestry cluster associated with self-reported Caucasian donors included 81% of the 350 to 500 genotyped donors. The study was designed to test whether signatures of past pathogen exposure could be identified by cataloging public T cell receptors. The T cell repertoires of 666 subjects were profiled by immunosequencing and related to cytomegalovirus serostatus. In addition to the first cohort of roughly 700 subjects, a separate validation cohort of under 150 different subjects was used. The study combined high-throughput TCR immunosequencing, statistical association of individual TCRs with disease status, and machine learning to predict cytomegalovirus infection status. In a later analysis, previously published TCR beta repertoires from 666 donors were re-analyzed and high-resolution HLA genotyping was added so that TCR occurrence patterns could be studied. The later analysis used no new phenotypic data to find candidate immune exposures, relying instead on TCR beta sequences and their occurrence across donors. An earlier analysis of 587 of the donors used high-throughput TCR beta sequencing to judge whether each TCR beta V gene segment behaved as functional or pseudogenic. Donor age, sex, ethnicity and CMV serostatus were compiled together with the repertoire data. A later genetic analysis used genome-wide SNP genotypes for 398 of the 666 donors, treating that subset as a discovery cohort. Every discovery cohort repertoire had been produced on one sequencing platform. Both class I and class II loci were covered by HLA typing, at four-digit resolution. The number of typed donors differed by locus: about 620-630 for A, B, C, DRB1 and DQB1; some 500 for DQA1; 606 for DPA1; and around 450 for DPB1. Five DR-DQ haplotypes were treated as single units for association and clustering because of strong linkage in the cohort. Among about 400 genotyped donors of the cohort, an average of around 250,000 unique TCR beta nucleotide sequences was sequenced per donor, of which 15% to 20% were non-productive.

Measured from the cysteine to the phenylalanine, the CDR3 is 20 residues long. Only the CDR3 DNA is retained, 60 bases long and in frame from the first base. Germline trimming: 4 bases from V, 0 bases from J; junction bases outside gene matches: 17. The germline V gene encodes CDR1 SGHNT and CDR2 YYREEE (reference sequence). The library was made by the immunoSEQ multiplex PCR assay. For the multiplex PCR, a mixture combining 60 forward primers for TCR Vbeta segments and 13 reverse primers for TCR Jbeta segments was used. The CDR3 region of rearranged TCR beta genes was amplified from genomic DNA by a multiplex PCR assay. On the Illumina HiSeq System, the amplified TCR beta libraries were sequenced as 87-base-pair reads. Processing in the source paper ran as follows. A later analysis counted approximately 76 million unique TCR beta chains across the 650 to 700 repertoires, and some 11 million of these chains were shared by at least two donors. Raw reads were error-corrected and collapsed into unique sequences by a nearest-neighbor algorithm in which closely related sequences were merged to remove PCR and sequencing errors. V, D and J gene segments were assigned by aligning CDR3 sequences to IMGT reference sequences. For a sequence to be retained, at least a six-nucleotide match to both a V gene segment and a J gene segment was required. Rearrangements were called productive when the CDR3 lacked stop codons and stayed in frame with V and J; all others were non-productive. Following IMGT convention, CDR3 was defined as the stretch from the second conserved V-encoded cysteine to the conserved J-encoded phenylalanine. In an earlier analysis of roughly 610 of the donors, sequences lacking an unambiguous match to a single V gene segment were excluded. In an earlier analysis of 500 to 750 of the donors, V segments were called functional above 56.7% productive rearrangements and were called segregating when the between-donor standard deviation exceeded 5%. A statistical classification framework was developed to diagnose cytomegalovirus status using the catalog of TCR beta chain sequences. In a later analysis, TCR nucleotide sequences were compared against IMGT/GENE-DB human TR gene sequences so that V and J genes could be assigned. The TCRdist pipeline was used in a later analysis to assign CDR3 sequences and most-parsimonious VDJ recombination scenarios. In a later analysis, each TCR beta chain was defined by its CDR3 amino acid sequence together with its V-gene family, and reads lacking a unique V-gene family were excluded. In a later analysis, 500 to 650 highly shared, low-generation-probability nucleotide sequences were removed to address suspected cross-contamination and a sequencing artifact. In a later analysis, a clonal expansion index was calculated for each public chain from normalized within-repertoire ranks of inferred template counts. In a later analysis, generation probabilities were computed using a VDJ recombination model fitted to out-of-frame rearrangements, and the results were checked against IGoR. In a later analysis, hypergeometric tests were used to score TCR-TCR, TCR-HLA and TCR-CMV co-occurrence, with a repertoire-size bias correction applied to TCR pairs. In a later analysis, false discovery rates were estimated by permuting HLA or CMV assignments 20 times. In a later analysis, co-occurring TCRs were grouped with DBSCAN, and TCRdist sequence similarity was added when clustering was performed within HLA-allele-positive subsets. Co-occurrence clustering excluded repertoires with fewer than 30,000 or more than 120,000 public chains, plus five with anomalous nucleotide sharing. TCRdb limited this immuneACCESS table to in-frame rearrangements with V and J called. A share of clones is missing; checked studies link under half to unresolved V genes, and the rest is unexplained. The V and J calls and clone size come from that table; D and trimming were worked out from the DNA. For this sample there are around 97,000 clones; less than 10% appear just once. Together, the top ten hold around 4.9% of the sample.

Summary of the overall study and its limitations: Because the 87-base-pair reads could not distinguish some IMGT-functional V segments, including TRBV6-2 and TRBV6-3, those segments were excluded. A total of fewer than 200 TCR beta chains were listed by the study as associated with cytomegalovirus. Specific HLA alleles were associated with roughly 16,000 TCR beta sequences at a false discovery rate of 0.05 in a later analysis. Because HLA typing was missing for some donors at each locus, association tests included only the typed subset. A later analysis reported that several top co-occurrence clusters appeared linked to parvovirus B19, influenza, CMV and Epstein-Barr virus. A later analysis found that TCR association rates varied across HLA loci, with DRB1 alleles showing the most associated TCRs and HLA-C alleles the fewest. In vitro tests confirmed that a few of the cytomegalovirus-associated TCR beta chains recognize cytomegalovirus antigens. A later genetic analysis reported fewer N-insertions in productive TCRs among donors in an Asian-associated ancestry cluster than the approximately 670-donor mean. In this cohort, only TCR beta chains were sequenced, and detectable features were limited by the absence of alpha or paired-chain data. In a later analysis, most CMV-associated TCR beta chains were found to appear HLA-restricted, with HLA associations seemingly driven largely by CMV exposure. A further reported finding was that TCR beta sequences accurately predicted the HLA-A and HLA-B alleles for most subjects in the first cohort. Most TCR sequences were observed very rarely across donors, whereas some public TCRs were present in many individuals. For the cohort, immune exposure information was limited to CMV serostatus. It was suggested by the authors that the approach could potentially be generalized to other disease states and immunological phenotypes. Correlated functional status among segregating V segments might be attributable to linkage disequilibrium, but an unknown experimental factor could not be ruled out. When HLA alleles, especially DR and DQ, strongly co-occurred, attributing TCR associations to individual alleles was difficult. The earlier analysis of about 600 of the donors excluded roughly 16 rarely observed V segments, including chromosome 9 orphons, because counts were too low. A group of highly shared sequence variants was considered likely to be a technical artifact of the sequencing pipeline. An association between a missense DCLRE1C variant and V-gene and J-gene trimming of TCR beta chains was found in a later genetic analysis and replicated in an independent cohort. In a later analysis, HLA-associated TCR beta chains were found to be more clonally expanded and to have lower generation probabilities than equally common non-associated chains. Roughly uniform sequencing depth across donors was assumed in presence/absence analyses, although this assumption may not hold. Broadly in line with IMGT annotations, most TCR beta V segments showed up in productive rearrangements about 90% or about 30% of the time in an earlier analysis of around 600 of the donors. Cytomegalovirus status was reported to be diagnosed by the classifier with high specificity and sensitivity in both the original and validation cohorts.

The chain is encoded by TRBV5-4 joined to TRBJ2-3; 10 bases in the middle match TRBD1. The sequencing sample was made of PBMCs. The TCR sequence derives from a man over 45 in good health and CMV-seropositive. The DNA sequence is TGTGCCAGCAGCGTAGACAGGGGGCGCGTCGGGAGCGTTAGCACAGATACGCAGTATTTT. This sequence encodes CASSVDRGRVGSVSTDTQYF. When the CDR3 is completed using the reference TRBV5-4 and TRBJ2-3 genes on either side, the full variable domain is ETGVTQSPTHLIKTRGQQVTLRCSSQSGHNTVSWYQQALGQGPQFIFQYYREEENGRGNFPPRFSGLQFPNYSSELNVNALELDDSALYLCASSVDRGRVGSVSTDTQYFGPGTRLTVL.